The 22 T cell receptor beta chains below were found in one sample sequenced in a study of blood T cell repertoires in COVID-19. TCRdb's copy holds only in-frame clones and misses some; the assay was immunoSEQ multiplex PCR. Of some 450,000 clones listed, about nine tenths are singletons. Sequenced: peripheral blood. The receptors originated from a woman aged 45 to 65 with COVID-19, enrolled during active disease.

The chain links TRBV12-3 or TRBV12-4 to TRBJ1-1; a possible D gene is TRBD1 (5 bases). The CDR3 is 12 amino acids. Trimming left V 6 bases short and J 11 bases short, with 16 bases between. CDR3 DNA: TGTGCCAGCAGCAAACAACAGGCGGTTGCTTTCTTT. It translates to CASSKQQAVAFF.

This clone was recorded only once. This chain connects TRBV9 to TRBJ2-1, with 10 bases lining up with TRBD2. The V gene end was trimmed by 0 bases and the J gene end by 3 bases; junction bases not matched to a gene: 6. The CDR3 runs to 17 residues. The germline V gene encodes CDR1 SGDLS and CDR2 YYNGEE. The CDR3 is CASSVAGAGGLYNEQFF. The CDR3 DNA sequence: TGTGCCAGCAGCGTAGCTGGAGCGGGGGGGCTCTACAATGAGCAGTTCTTC. The full variable domain, rest sourced from reference TRBV9 and TRBJ2-1, is DSGVTQTPKHLITATGQRVTLRCSPRSGDLSVYWYQQSLDQGLQFLIQYYNGEERAKGNILERFSAQQFPDLHSELNLSSLELGDSALYFCASSVAGAGGLYNEQFFGPGTRLTVL.

The chain carries TRBV2 and TRBJ1-1; D remains unclear. CDR3 size: 14 residues. V was trimmed by 4 bases and J by 1 base, leaving 10 bases between them. CDR1 SNHLY and CDR2 FYNNEI come from the germline V gene. CDR3 region: CASSVNPGNTEAFF. The CDR3 nucleotides are TGTGCCAGCAGTGTTAATCCCGGGAACACTGAAGCTTTCTTT.

The chain recombines TRBV19 with TRBJ1-1; 7 bases map to TRBD1. V shed 2 bases, J shed 2 bases, and the junction held 17 bases outside the gene matches. Germline V gene data show CDR1 as LNHDA and CDR2 as SQIVND (reference sequence). This CDR3 is 19 amino acids long. CDR3 amino acids: CASSIPQRVRGQRNTEAFF. The CDR3 DNA follows: TGTGCCAGTAGTATACCTCAGCGGGTGAGGGGGCAAAGAAACACTGAAGCTTTCTTT.

The J gene is TRBJ1-4, the V gene TRBV28, with D maybe TRBD1 (6 bases). Germline CDR1 is MDHEN and CDR2 is SYDVKM. There are 14 residues in the CDR3. The germline V and J ends were trimmed by 5 bases and 8 bases, with 15 bases remaining between them. The CDR3 protein is CASSLQGVEEKLFF. The CDR3 nucleotides read TGTGCCAGCAGTCTACAGGGCGTAGAGGAAAAACTGTTTTTT.

As for this clone: The junction differs from germline at one of its ends, possibly a read error. The V gene is TRBV12-3 or TRBV12-4, the J gene TRBJ1-2; D ambiguous. This CDR3 spans 11 amino acids. The CDR3, as DNA: TGTGCCAGCAGTTTATTAGCAGTTGTCAGATTC. Its protein product is CASSLLAVVRF.

This chain uses TRBV5-4 with TRBJ2-1; 13 bases align to TRBD2. This CDR3 has 15 residues. V trimming: 4 bases; J trimming: 8 bases; junction bases outside the gene matches: 6. Germline CDR1 SGHNT, CDR2 YYREEE (reference sequence). This chain's CDR3 is CASSPGTSGAYEQFF. CDR3 bases: TGTGCCAGCAGCCCCGGGACTAGCGGGGCCTATGAGCAGTTCTTC.

V gene TRBV5-1 combines with J gene TRBJ1-1; D call uncertain. The germline V gene encodes CDR1 SGHRS and CDR2 YFSETQ. CDR3 length: 14 amino acids. The germline V and J ends were trimmed by 2 bases and 1 base, with 9 bases remaining between them. CDR3: CASSLTAGNTEAFF. The CDR3 bases are TGCGCCAGCAGCTTAACTGCAGGGAACACTGAAGCTTTCTTT.

The chain carries TRBV30 and TRBJ1-3; D is ambiguous. The CDR3 totals 12 residues. The V end was cut by 5 bases, the J end by 4 bases, with 9 bases between. In germline, CDR1 is GTSNPN, CDR2 SVGIG (reference sequence). Here the CDR3 DNA reads TGTGCCTGGGGCAGTGCCGGAAACACCATATATTTT. Translation: CAWGSAGNTIYF.

V gene TRBV5-1 combines with J gene TRBJ1-4, with D hard to call. Germline V CDR1 and CDR2: SGHRS, YFSETQ. The CDR3 totals 13 residues. The V end lost 2 bases, the J end lost 6 bases, and 8 bases lay between the germline ends. The CDR3 here is CASSLQRDEKLFF. The CDR3 DNA reads TGCGCCAGCAGCTTACAGAGGGATGAAAAACTGTTTTTT.

The rearrangement uses TRBV9 and TRBJ2-2; D uncertain. CDR3 size: 12 residues. With 3 bases removed from V and 5 bases from J, the gap between germline ends came to 5 bases. CDR1 and CDR2 from the germline V gene are SGDLS and YYNGEE. The CDR3 DNA reads TGTGCCAGCAGCGCTTTAACCGGGGAGCTGTTTTTT. This sequence encodes CASSALTGELFF.

The rearrangement links TRBV5-1 to TRBJ2-5; TRBD2 might be the D (6 bases). Germline CDR1 and CDR2: SGHRS and YFSETQ. This CDR3 is built from 11 residues. V was shortened by 5 bases and J by 7 bases, with 9 bases between the two germline ends. CDR3 coding DNA: TGCGCCAGCAGAGGAGGGGTGACCCAGTACTTC. Its translation is CASRGGVTQYF. Full variable domain (missing parts from reference TRBV5-1 and TRBJ2-5): KAGVTQTPRYLIKTRGQQVTLSCSPISGHRSVSWYQQTPGQGLQFLFEYFSETQRNKGNFPGRFSGRQFSNSRSEMNVSTLELGDSALYLCASRGGVTQYFGPGTRLLVL.

The chain employs TRBV9 and TRBJ2-7; TRBD1 matches at 7 bases. There are 14 residues in the CDR3. With 3 bases clipped from V and 4 bases from J, the junction kept 7 bases outside the gene matches. The germline gives CDR1 SGDLS, CDR2 YYNGEE. CDR3 in amino acids: CASSAGDRSYEQYF. For the CDR3, the DNA is TGTGCCAGCAGCGCCGGGGACAGATCATACGAGCAGTACTTC.

V and J are TRBV19 and TRBJ1-2; D unclear. Germline CDR1 and CDR2: LNHDA and SQIVND (reference sequence). The CDR3 loop spans 14 amino acids. The V and J ends lost 1 base and 4 bases respectively, with 10 bases between them. The CDR3 is CASSIGSRRYGYTF. The DNA for the CDR3 is TGTGCCAGTAGTATAGGGTCTAGACGCTATGGCTACACCTTC.

The J gene is TRBJ1-2, the V gene TRBV28; maybe TRBD1 (6 bases). V was clipped by 4 bases and J by 5 bases, with 26 bases between them. Germline-derived CDR1 and CDR2 are MDHEN and SYDVKM. The CDR3 totals 18 residues. DNA for the CDR3: TGTGCCAGCAGTTCAGGGGCGACGTCCGGGCAGGGACCGTATGGCTACACCTTC. It yields the protein CASSSGATSGQGPYGYTF.

The J gene is TRBJ2-7, the V gene TRBV30, with D perhaps matching TRBD2 (5 bases). V dropped 0 bases and J dropped 3 bases, with 15 bases sitting between them. The CDR3 sequence is 15 residues long. Germline V gene lookup returns CDR1 GTSNPN and CDR2 SVGIG (reference sequence). CDR3 coding DNA: TGTGCCTGGAGTGTCGGGGTGACGGGGATCTACGAGCAGTACTTC. Protein sequence: CAWSVGVTGIYEQYF.

The V call is TRBV19, the J call TRBJ2-1, with TRBD1 matching over 7 bases. The V segment lost 7 bases and the J segment 2 bases; nucleotides outside the gene matches: 5. The CDR3 extends over 14 amino acids. CDR1 is LNHDA and CDR2 is SQIVND in the germline V gene (reference sequence). The CDR3 loop reads CASKNRGPYNEQFF. The CDR3 DNA is TGTGCCAGTAAGAACAGGGGTCCCTACAATGAGCAGTTCTTC.

A remark on this clone: Other DNA sequences from this sample encode an identical CDR3 as well. J is TRBJ2-1 and V is TRBV7-9, with TRBD2 matching 12 bases. The ends lost 3 bases at V and 3 bases at J; junction bases unmatched: 0. The CDR3 spans 15 residues. Germline CDR1 and CDR2: SEHNR and FQNEAQ (reference sequence). The CDR3 region has the DNA TGTGCCAGCAGCTTGACTAGCGGGGGCTACAATGAGCAGTTCTTC. It yields the protein CASSLTSGGYNEQFF.

The chain recombines TRBV7-2 with TRBJ1-1; possible D gene TRBD1, 6 bases. V was clipped by 3 bases and J by 5 bases, with 13 bases between them. The CDR3 consists of 14 residues. CDR1 SGHTA and CDR2 FQGNSA come from the germline V gene. The CDR3 region has the DNA TGTGCCAGCAGCTTGATGGGGGCGGGTACTGAAGCTTTCTTT. Protein sequence: CASSLMGAGTEAFF.

The CDR3 coding sequence is TGTGCCACCCCGGGGACTAGCGGGGGGGCCGGGCCAGATACGCAGTATTTT. Its translation: CATPGTSGGAGPDTQYF. This chain links TRBV21-1 with TRBJ2-3; TRBD2 reflects the table's D call only, with no check against the DNA. TRBV21-1 is a documented pseudogene. This CDR3 has 17 amino acids.

J is TRBJ2-7 and V is TRBV6-5; TRBD1 matches at 8 bases. This CDR3 contains 15 residues. Losses at the gene ends were 4 bases for V and 0 bases for J; bases not matched to a gene: 5. The germline gives CDR1 MNHEY, CDR2 SVGAGI. CDR3 DNA sequence: TGTGCCAGCAGTTCGGGACAGGCTAGCTCCTACGAGCAGTACTTC. Protein product: CASSSGQASSYEQYF.

The chain employs TRBV7-2 and TRBJ2-1, with 8 bases matching TRBD2. Germline CDR1 reads SGHTA; CDR2 reads FQGNSA. The J segment lost 9 bases and the V segment lost 5 bases, leaving 15 bases of the junction unmatched. CDR3 size: 16 residues. CDR3 in amino acids: CASSPGGTGGLVEQFF. The CDR3 coding sequence is TGTGCCAGCAGCCCCGGGGGAACGGGGGGGCTGGTTGAGCAGTTCTTC.